This passage covers 30 T cell receptor beta chains from one sample sequenced in a study of Graves' ophthalmopathy and Graves' hyperthyroidism (dated by TCRdb to 2016 to 2019). Sequencing took place on an Illumina HiSeq 2000. TCR beta CDR3 regions were amplified from RNA transcripts for repertoire sequencing. HTBI primers and the Qiagen OneStep RT-PCR kit were used in a first-round RT-PCR, which was followed by a second-round multiplex PCR, size selection and purification. The raw public data were reprocessed by TCRdb itself: fastp quality trimming at Q25, MiXCR clonotype calling, in-frame beta chains only. One record per CDR3 amino acid sequence lists the most common genes and DNA. The sample table holds under 400,000 distinct CDR3 sequences, of which roughly 16% were seen once. The ten largest make up roughly an eighth of the sample. The sequencing input was peripheral blood. The receptors were sampled from an adult man with Graves' ophthalmopathy.

This clonotype has at least ten counts. V and J are TRBV4-1 and TRBJ2-7, with TRBD1 matching over 10 bases. Germline V gene lookup returns CDR1 MGHRA and CDR2 YSYEKL. The CDR3 length is 14 residues. The trim removed 4 bases at V and 7 bases at J, leaving 7 bases unmatched. In DNA, the CDR3 is TGCGCCAGCAGCCCGGGGACAGGGGTGGGTGAGCAGTACTTC. As protein: CASSPGTGVGEQYF.

This clonotype was seen ten or more times. This rearrangement joins TRBV12-3 or TRBV12-4 to TRBJ1-3; D unclear. The CDR3 spans 15 residues. The ends were cut back, 0 bases at V and 4 bases at J, with 10 bases in the middle. CDR3 DNA sequence: TGTGCCAGCAGTTTAGCGCTGGGAGTAGGAAACACCATATATTTT. Amino acid sequence: CASSLALGVGNTIYF.

There are many counts of this clonotype. The chain joins TRBV11-2 to TRBJ2-7; 8 nucleotides agree with TRBD2. The CDR3 sequence is 15 residues long. Unmatched junction bases numbered 13, after V lost 0 bases and J lost 12 bases. Germline-derived CDR1 and CDR2 are SGHAT and FQNNGV. CDR3 sequence reads: CASSLDRGLAAKRYF. The CDR3 nucleotides read TGTGCCAGCAGCTTAGATCGAGGACTAGCTGCCAAACGGTACTTC. Looking up the rest from reference TRBV11-2 and TRBJ2-7 gives the full variable domain: EAGVAQSPRYKIIEKRQSVAFWCNPISGHATLYWYQQILGQGPKLLIQFQNNGVVDDSQLPKDRFSAERLKGVDSTLKIQPAKLEDSAVYLCASSLDRGLAAKRYFGPGTRLTVT.

This clonotype was counted at least ten times. The J gene is TRBJ1-6, the V gene TRBV12-3 or TRBV12-4; possible D gene TRBD1, 5 bases. The CDR3 runs to 15 residues. Trimming removed 2 bases at V and 0 bases at J, with 5 bases between. CDR3 DNA sequence: TGTGCCAGCAGTTTACAGGGCTCCTATAATTCACCCCTCCACTTT. This codes for CASSLQGSYNSPLHF.

Many counts were recorded for this clonotype. The CDR3 region is CAWSHPSGGVLRQETQYF. Here the CDR3 DNA reads TGTGCCTGGAGTCACCCTAGCGGGGGGGTCCTCCGACAAGAGACCCAGTACTTC. The J gene is TRBJ2-5, the V gene TRBV30; 12 nucleotides agree with TRBD2. Germline CDR1 and CDR2: GTSNPN and SVGIG (reference sequence). The ends lost 2 bases at V and 2 bases at J; junction bases unmatched: 12. The CDR3 extends over 18 amino acids.

This clonotype was counted ten times or more. This chain links TRBV27 with TRBJ1-5, with D possibly being TRBD1 (6 bases). V shed 0 bases and J shed 6 bases, with 15 bases lying between them. The CDR3 has 16 amino acids. Germline V gene sequence: CDR1 MNHEY, CDR2 SMNVEV (reference sequence). CDR3 nucleotides: TGTGCCAGCAGTTTATCGAAGGGGGAACGGAGTCAGCCCCAGCATTTT. It codes for CASSLSKGERSQPQHF.

This clonotype has ten or more counts. The chain uses TRBV6-5 and TRBJ1-2; 7 bases map to TRBD1. This CDR3 contains 16 residues. Germline-derived CDR1 and CDR2 are MNHEY and SVGAGI. V was clipped by 2 bases and J by 4 bases; unmatched bases: 10. The CDR3 spells CASSYRGGTDRYGYTF. The CDR3, as DNA: TGTGCCAGCAGTTACCGAGGGGGGACAGATCGCTATGGCTACACCTTC.

This clonotype showed up many times. CDR3 region: CASNARVATGELFF. DNA for the CDR3: TGTGCCAGCAATGCCAGGGTTGCCACCGGGGAGCTGTTTTTT. The gene calls are TRBV6-1 and TRBJ2-2; possibly TRBD1 for D (5 bases). Trimming left V 7 bases short and J 4 bases short, with 13 bases between. The CDR3 loop spans 14 amino acids. From germline, CDR1 is MNHNS and CDR2 SASEGT.

The rearrangement uses TRBV18 and TRBJ1-2; D ambiguous. The V end was cut by 1 base, the J end by 4 bases, with 19 bases between. Germline lookup yields CDR1 KGHSH and CDR2 LQKENI. The CDR3 runs 17 residues. CDR3 loop: CASSPLDFGGPIYGYTF. CDR3 nucleotide sequence: TGTGCCAGCTCACCACTGGATTTTGGAGGCCCGATCTATGGCTACACCTTC.

The chain employs TRBV7-2 and TRBJ2-7; D could derive from TRBD1 or TRBD2 (5 bases each). V dropped 5 bases and J dropped 1 base, with 9 bases sitting between them. This CDR3 region has 13 residues. CDR1 and CDR2 from the germline V gene are SGHTA and FQGNSA. CDR3 sequence (DNA): TGTGCCAGCAGCGGGGACGCTTCCTACGAGCAGTACTTC. It encodes CASSGDASYEQYF.

The chain joins TRBV6-1 to TRBJ2-5; D possibly corresponds to TRBD2 (5 bases). This CDR3 spans 13 amino acids. V was trimmed by 9 bases and J by 2 bases, leaving 13 bases between them. Germline loops: CDR1 MNHNS, CDR2 SASEGT. DNA for the CDR3: TGTGCCAGAAGTCCCGGGATACAAGAGACCCAGTACTTC. Protein sequence: CARSPGIQETQYF.

This clonotype was counted ten times or more. V gene TRBV3-1 combines with J gene TRBJ2-7; D may correspond to TRBD1 or TRBD2 (5 bases each). From germline, CDR1 is LGHDT and CDR2 YNNKEL (reference sequence). Trimming took off 0 bases at V and 5 bases at J, with 14 bases between the two ends. This CDR3 spans 15 amino acids. The CDR3 DNA reads TGTGCCAGCAGCCAAGATGGGACCGCATGGGACGAGCAGTACTTC. Amino acids: CASSQDGTAWDEQYF.

This clonotype has ten or more counts. It is likely a read error, because the conserved phenylalanine at the end of the CDR3 is missing. The rearrangement links TRBV6-1 to TRBJ1-1, with 10 positions matching TRBD1. The junction had 9 bases not matched to a gene; V was cut back by 6 bases and J by 5 bases. Germline V gene lookup returns CDR1 MNHNS and CDR2 SASEGT. CDR3 length: 15 residues. In DNA form, the CDR3 reads TGTGCCAGCAGAATCGACCGGGACAGGGGTACTGAAGCTTTCCTT. It specifies CASRIDRDRGTEAFL.

This clonotype was counted at least ten times. This chain uses TRBV6-1 with TRBJ2-3, with TRBD2 matching over 10 bases. The CDR3 sequence is 15 residues long. The ends lost 4 bases at V and 2 bases at J; junction bases unmatched: 3. Germline values: CDR1 MNHNS, CDR2 SASEGT. The CDR3 protein is CASSGLAGVTDTQYF. DNA for the CDR3: TGTGCCAGCAGTGGGCTAGCGGGAGTCACAGATACGCAGTATTTT.

Regarding this clonotype: At one of its ends the junction is not consistent with the germline gene, which may arise from a read error. The V call is TRBV6-1, the J call TRBJ1-2; D unresolved. The CDR3 is 13 residues long. Germline CDR1 is MNHNS and CDR2 is SASEGT. The CDR3 spells CASSRDGLYGYIF. The CDR3 nucleotides are TGTGCCAGCAGCCGCGACGGTCTCTATGGCTACATCTTC.

This clonotype was observed many times. The rearrangement links TRBV11-2 to TRBJ2-7; 8 nucleotides align to TRBD1. V gave up 1 base and J gave up 4 bases; unmatched junction bases: 9. This CDR3 is 16 amino acids long. The V gene's germline CDR1 is SGHAT and CDR2 FQNNGV. DNA of the CDR3: TGTGCCAGCAGCTTAGGCAGGGGGCAAACCGTTTACGAGCAGTACTTC. The encoded protein is CASSLGRGQTVYEQYF.

Ten or more counts support this clonotype. The chain couples TRBV5-1 to TRBJ2-7, with D tentatively TRBD2 (5 bases). Per the germline V gene, CDR1 is SGHRS and CDR2 is YFSETQ. The CDR3 is 14 residues long. V lost 0 bases, J lost 4 bases, and 11 bases lay in between. The DNA for the CDR3 is TGCGCCAGCAGCTTGGGCCAGGAGGAGTACGAGCAGTACTTC. This codes for CASSLGQEEYEQYF.

This clonotype was seen many times. This rearrangement joins TRBV5-1 to TRBJ1-2, with TRBD1 as a possible D gene (6 bases). Germline-derived CDR1 and CDR2 are SGHRS and YFSETQ. The CDR3 has 16 residues. Trimming took off 4 bases at V and 4 bases at J, with 20 bases between the two ends. CDR3 sequence: CASSEGGTPRPYGYTF. For the CDR3, the DNA is TGCGCCAGCAGCGAAGGGGGGACCCCCCGACCCTATGGCTACACCTTC.

The V gene is TRBV27, the J gene TRBJ1-2, with 10 bases identical to TRBD1. V was pared by 6 bases and J by 4 bases, with 8 bases of the junction left unmatched. The CDR3 is 15 amino acids. CDR1 MNHEY and CDR2 SMNVEV come from the germline V gene (reference sequence). Here the CDR3 reads CASREGQGGSYGYTF. The DNA of the CDR3 is TGTGCCAGCAGAGAAGGACAGGGGGGGAGCTATGGCTACACCTTC.

The table lists this clonotype with a count of one. The rearrangement uses TRBV6-1 and TRBJ1-5; perhaps TRBD1 as D (5 bases). CDR1 and CDR2 (germline): MNHNS, SASEGT. Trimming shortened V by 2 bases and J by 3 bases, and 11 bases separated the two germline ends. There are 15 residues in the CDR3. Here the CDR3 DNA reads TGTGCCAGCAGTGAAAATCAGGGCCTCAATCAGCCCCAGCATTTT. It encodes CASSENQGLNQPQHF.

This clonotype was recorded many times. The V and J genes are TRBV7-2 and TRBJ1-1; D ambiguous. From germline, CDR1 is SGHTA and CDR2 FQGNSA. The CDR3 has 13 residues. V lost 5 bases to trimming and J lost 4 bases, with 11 bases between them. The DNA of the CDR3 is TGTGCCAGCAGCCTCCGGAGCAGCACTGAAGCTTTCTTT. As protein: CASSLRSSTEAFF.

This clonotype was picked up many times. The genes are TRBV30 and TRBJ2-7; D may be TRBD2 (6 bases). CDR3 size: 13 residues. The germline V gene has CDR1 GTSNPN and CDR2 SVGIG (reference sequence). Trimming removed 0 bases at V and 7 bases at J, with 13 bases between. CDR3 sequence reads: CAWSVRLAREQYF. Here the CDR3 DNA reads TGTGCCTGGAGTGTAAGGCTAGCGCGAGAGCAGTACTTC.

This clonotype was counted many times. The chain links TRBV12-3 or TRBV12-4 to TRBJ1-3; D is unresolved. CDR3 length: 14 residues. With 3 bases removed from V and 1 base from J, the gap between germline ends came to 7 bases. DNA for the CDR3: TGTGCCAGCAGTTTGGGGTTGTCTGGAAACACCATATATTTT. Residues: CASSLGLSGNTIYF.

This clonotype came up a few times. The junction departs from germline at one end; a sequencing error may be responsible. Here the CDR3 reads CANSLAGNSPLHF. As DNA, the CDR3 is TGTGCCAACAGCTTAGCGGGGAATTCACCCCTCCACTTT. This chain uses TRBV7-9 with TRBJ1-6; no clear D. Germline CDR1 and CDR2: SEHNR and FQNEAQ (reference sequence). The CDR3 sequence is 13 residues long.

This clonotype was counted at least ten times. The chain employs TRBV11-2 and TRBJ2-5, with 12 bases aligning to TRBD2. This CDR3 contains 15 residues. Trimming cost V 0 bases and J 5 bases; bases outside gene matches: 1. The germline CDR1 and CDR2 sequences are SGHAT and FQNNGV. The chain's CDR3 is CASSLETSGGETQYF. CDR3 coding DNA: TGTGCCAGCAGCTTAGAAACTAGCGGGGGGGAGACCCAGTACTTC.

In this sample, this clonotype turned up many times. The rearrangement joins TRBV30 to TRBJ1-6, with 8 bases lining up with TRBD1. In germline, CDR1 is GTSNPN, CDR2 SVGIG (reference sequence). Losses at the gene ends were 3 bases for V and 9 bases for J; bases not matched to a gene: 4. This CDR3 comprises 13 residues. The CDR3 here is CAWSGQGGSPLHF. CDR3 nucleotide sequence: TGTGCCTGGAGCGGACAGGGCGGTTCACCCCTCCACTTT.

The sample holds many counts of this clonotype. The CDR3 spells CASSGDGYGYTF. CDR3 sequence (DNA): TGTGCCAGCAGTGGGGACGGCTATGGCTACACCTTC. The genes are TRBV25-1 and TRBJ1-2; tentatively, D is TRBD1 (5 bases). Per germline, CDR1 MGHDK and CDR2 SYGVNS. The CDR3 sequence is 12 residues long. The V and J ends lost 4 bases and 4 bases respectively, with 7 bases between them.

In its sample, this clonotype was seen many times. CDR3 in amino acids: CASSLDYGYTF. In DNA, the CDR3 is TGTGCCAGCAGTTTAGACTATGGCTACACCTTC. J is TRBJ1-2 and V is TRBV28; D is unclear. The germline V gene has CDR1 MDHEN and CDR2 SYDVKM. This CDR3 has 11 amino acids. V lost 2 bases and J 3 bases, leaving 1 base between the germline ends.

This chain links TRBV18 with TRBJ2-7; D ambiguous. Trimming removed 2 bases from V and 6 bases from J, with 14 bases in between. The CDR3 has 14 residues. The germline V gene encodes CDR1 KGHSH and CDR2 LQKENI. CDR3 DNA: TGTGCCAGCTCACCAAATACGGAACTATTCGAGCAGTACTTC. This encodes CASSPNTELFEQYF.

The chain uses TRBV20-1 and TRBJ2-7; D is possibly TRBD1 (5 bases). From germline, CDR1 is DFQATT and CDR2 SNEGSKA (reference sequence). V was cut by 0 bases and J by 0 bases, with 18 bases left in between. This CDR3 has 17 amino acids. CDR3 coding DNA: TGCAGTGCTAGAGAGGACGGACAAGCGATCCTCTCCTACGAGCAGTACTTC. It codes for CSAREDGQAILSYEQYF.